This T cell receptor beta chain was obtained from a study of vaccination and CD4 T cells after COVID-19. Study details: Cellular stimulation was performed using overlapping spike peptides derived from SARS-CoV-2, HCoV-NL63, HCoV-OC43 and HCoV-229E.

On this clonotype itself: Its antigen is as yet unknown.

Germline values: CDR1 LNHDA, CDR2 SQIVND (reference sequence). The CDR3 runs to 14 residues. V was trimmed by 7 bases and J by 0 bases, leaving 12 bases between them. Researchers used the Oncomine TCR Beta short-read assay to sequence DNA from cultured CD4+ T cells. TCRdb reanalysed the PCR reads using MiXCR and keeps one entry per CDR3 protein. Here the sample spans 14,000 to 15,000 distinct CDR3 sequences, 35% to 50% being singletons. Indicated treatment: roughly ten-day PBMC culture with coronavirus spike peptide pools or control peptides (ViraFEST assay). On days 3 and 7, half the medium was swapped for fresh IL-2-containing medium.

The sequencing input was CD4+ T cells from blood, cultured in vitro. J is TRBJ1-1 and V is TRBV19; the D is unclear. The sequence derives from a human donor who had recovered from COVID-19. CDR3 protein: CASNPGFMNTEAFF. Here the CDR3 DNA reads TGTGCCAGTAATCCTGGATTCATGAACACTGAAGCTTTCTTT.